This T cell receptor beta chain was recorded in a study of blood T cell repertoires in COVID-19. About the research overall: Spain, Italy and the United States supplied samples that represented acute and convalescent COVID-19. PBMCs, B-cell-depleted T cells, or T cells were the source of the cDNA or gDNA that made up the material.

Germline loops: CDR1 MNHEY, CDR2 SVGAGI. Trimming cost V 6 bases and J 8 bases; bases outside gene matches: 9. There are 13 residues in the CDR3. Under the authors' procedure: Cell counts per sample came from amplifying reference gene primers. Some clones are missing from TCRdb's copy, which holds only in-frame ones; the method was immunoSEQ multiplex PCR. D and trimming come from the DNA, and the V and J calls and clone size come from that table. The sample contains fewer than 300,000 clones, approximately 91% of which appear only once. Sequences were obtained from PBMCs or T cells enriched from blood (not recorded which). This chain joins TRBV6-5 and TRBJ1-1; 7 bases align to TRBD1. This receptor was obtained from a woman between 35 and 50 years old with acute COVID-19. The CDR3 reads CASSRGTEKEAFF. The CDR3 bases are TGTGCCAGCAGCCGCGGGACAGAAAAAGAAGCTTTCTTT.